The sequence of this T cell receptor (beta chain) was determined in a study of technical replicates of blood from a few donors. Germline CDR1 SEHNR, CDR2 FQNEAQ (reference sequence). CDR3 size: 16 residues. Trimming removed 5 bases from V and 5 bases from J; junction bases left unmatched: 8. TCRdb's table, derived via immunoSEQ multiplex PCR, lists solely in-frame clones and lacks some. The data hold 55,000 to 75,000 clones, with 75% to 95% observed a single time. The chain recombines TRBV7-9 with TRBJ2-2; 10 bases line up with TRBD2. The sample was PBMCs. The receptor was derived from a human donor in good health. Some clones in this sample may be carry-over from other donors' samples. The DNA for the CDR3 is TGTGCCAGCAGCCCGAAAAGCGGGAGGGGTACCGGGGAGCTGTTTTTT. Its translation is CASSPKSGRGTGELFF.